These 24 T cell receptor beta chains originate from one sample sequenced in a study of T cell repertoires in cytomegalovirus infection. TCRdb re-called the reads with MiXCR, one entry per CDR3 protein. The sample records under 300,000 distinct CDR3 sequences, more than 9% being singletons. Sequencing used PBMCs. These receptor sequences come from a human donor in good health (CMV status not recorded). Some clones in this sample may be carry-over from other donors' samples.

This clonotype was counted ten times or more. The chain joins TRBV3-1 to TRBJ1-5, with TRBD1 as a possible D gene (5 bases). The CDR3 contains 17 residues. V shed 0 bases and J shed 0 bases, with 12 bases lying between them. Germline assignment: CDR1 LGHDT and CDR2 YNNKEL (reference sequence). CDR3 nucleotide sequence: TGTGCCAGCAGCCAAGATACGCAGGGCCATAGCAATCAGCCCCAGCATTTT. Amino acid sequence: CASSQDTQGHSNQPQHF.

The chain carries TRBV6-2 or TRBV6-3 and TRBJ2-5, with D perhaps TRBD1 or TRBD2 (5 bases each). V was pared by 1 base and J by 5 bases, with 17 bases between. There are 16 residues in the CDR3. In germline, CDR1 is MNHEY, CDR2 SVGEGT. CDR3 loop: CASSYLGTRAAETQYF. The CDR3 region has the DNA TGTGCCAGCAGTTACTTGGGGACGCGGGCGGCGGAGACCCAGTACTTC.

The chain couples TRBV29-1 to TRBJ2-4; D uncertain. The germline V gene encodes CDR1 SQVTM and CDR2 ANQGSEA. This CDR3 region has 14 residues. Deletions cut 7 bases from V and 0 bases from J, with 13 bases between. CDR3 loop: CSARATLAKNIQYF. The CDR3 DNA reads as TGCAGCGCCCGGGCTACCTTAGCCAAAAACATTCAGTACTTC.

This clonotype occurred a few times. V gene TRBV19 combines with J gene TRBJ1-5; D gene uncertain. CDR1 and CDR2 (germline): LNHDA, SQIVND (reference sequence). This CDR3 is 14 amino acids long. The V gene lost 4 bases and the J gene lost 6 bases, with 13 bases spanning the gap. The CDR3 coding sequence is TGTGCCAGTAGTACAATCGGGGTGAGTCAGCCCCAGCATTTT. Protein sequence: CASSTIGVSQPQHF.

The table lists this clonotype with a few counts. The chain recombines TRBV11-3 with TRBJ2-2; the D is unclear. Between the trimmed V and J ends, which lost 4 bases and 7 bases, there was a span of 7 bases. CDR3 length: 12 amino acids. Germline lookup yields CDR1 SGHNT and CDR2 YENEEA. CDR3 sequence: CASSYEVGELFF. CDR3 DNA sequence: TGTGCCAGCAGCTACGAAGTCGGGGAGCTGTTTTTT. Filled out from reference TRBV11-3 and TRBJ2-2, the complete variable domain reads EAGVVQSPRYKIIEKKQPVAFWCNPISGHNTLYWYLQNLGQGPELLIRYENEEAVDDSQLPKDRFSAERLKGVDSTLKIQPAELGDSAVYLCASSYEVGELFFGEGSRLTVL.

Here the CDR3 reads CSARSGFNPETQYF. The CDR3 DNA is TGCAGTGCTAGGAGCGGCTTCAACCCGGAGACCCAGTACTTC. The chain uses TRBV20-1 and TRBJ2-5; tentatively, D is TRBD2 (5 bases). Germline loops: CDR1 DFQATT, CDR2 SNEGSKA (reference sequence). The CDR3 spans 14 residues. V was clipped by 3 bases and J by 5 bases, with 16 bases between them.

This clonotype was counted ten times or more. V and J are TRBV28 and TRBJ2-5; D gene ambiguous. V was trimmed by 7 bases and J by 9 bases, leaving 12 bases between them. This CDR3 is 11 amino acids long. CDR1 and CDR2 (germline): MDHEN, SYDVKM. The CDR3, as DNA: TGTGCCAGCACTGTCGATGGGGCCCAGTACTTC. This codes for CASTVDGAQYF.

This clonotype has at least ten counts. The chain recombines TRBV7-2 with TRBJ2-7; TRBD1 matches 8 bases. Germline V lookup: CDR1 SGHTA, CDR2 FQGNSA. After removal of 2 bases from V and 6 bases from J, the junction contained 6 bases not matched to a gene. CDR3 length equals 14 residues. The CDR3, as DNA: TGTGCCAGCAGCTTATCAACAGGGGGAATCGAGCAGTACTTC. As protein: CASSLSTGGIEQYF.

There are a few counts of this clonotype. The chain has TRBV20-1 and TRBJ1-3; D is unclear. Germline CDR1 DFQATT, CDR2 SNEGSKA (reference sequence). V was trimmed by 7 bases and J by 3 bases, leaving 10 bases between them. The CDR3 has 12 residues. The CDR3 sequence is CSGRGFGNTIYF. CDR3 nucleotide sequence: TGCAGTGGTCGGGGTTTTGGAAACACCATATATTTT.

V and J are TRBV12-3 or TRBV12-4 and TRBJ1-5; 10 nucleotides agree with TRBD1. V gave up 3 bases and J gave up 0 bases; unmatched junction bases: 2. CDR3 size: 16 residues. The CDR3, as DNA: TGTGCCAGCAGTTTTGGGACAGGGGTTAGCAATCAGCCCCAGCATTTT. The encoded protein is CASSFGTGVSNQPQHF.

This clonotype was counted many times. The rearrangement joins TRBV7-8 to TRBJ1-1; a possible D gene is TRBD1 (6 bases). The CDR3 sequence is 15 residues long. The V and J ends lost 1 base and 0 bases respectively, with 9 bases between them. The V gene's germline CDR1 is SGHVS and CDR2 FQNEAQ. The CDR3 DNA reads TGTGCCAGCAGCTTAGATCCAGGGGTGAACACTGAAGCTTTCTTT. Its protein product is CASSLDPGVNTEAFF.

This clonotype appeared many times. The J gene is TRBJ2-1, the V gene TRBV25-1, with D perhaps TRBD1 (6 bases). The CDR3 has 14 residues. V was trimmed by 1 base and J by 10 bases, leaving 14 bases between them. Per the germline V gene, CDR1 is MGHDK and CDR2 is SYGVNS. The CDR3 DNA follows: TGTGCCAGCAGTGAATCGAAATCGGGGACAGAGCAGTTCTTC. It is translated as CASSESKSGTEQFF.

This clonotype was counted many times. The chain combines TRBV7-3 with TRBJ2-1; no definite D call. The CDR3 has 12 amino acids. Looked up from germline, CDR1 is SGHTA and CDR2 is FQGTGA. The V gene lost 2 bases and the J gene lost 9 bases, with 8 bases spanning the gap. CDR3 DNA sequence: TGTGCCAGCAGCTTAGGTAACGGTGAGCAGTTCTTC. This codes for CASSLGNGEQFF.

This clonotype has a handful of counts. The chain couples TRBV14 to TRBJ1-3; 8 nucleotides match TRBD1. Germline lookup yields CDR1 SGHDN and CDR2 FVKESK. This CDR3 has 17 residues. The ends lost 5 bases at V and 2 bases at J; junction bases unmatched: 11. In DNA, the CDR3 is TGTGCCAGCAGCTTTAATACCGCGGGACAGGCTGGAAACACCATATATTTT. This encodes CASSFNTAGQAGNTIYF.

This clonotype was detected a few times. This chain uses TRBV6-2 or TRBV6-3 with TRBJ2-1; 8 bases are shared with TRBD2. Losses at the gene ends were 5 bases for V and 6 bases for J; bases not matched to a gene: 9. This CDR3 has 15 amino acids. Germline CDR1 and CDR2: MNHEY and SVGEGT. DNA for the CDR3: TGTGCCAGCAGTAAAGAAGCGGGAGCGTCCAATGAGCAGTTCTTC. Translating gives CASSKEAGASNEQFF.

This clonotype occurred a few times. This chain links TRBV29-1 with TRBJ1-1, with D possibly TRBD1 on 6 matching bases. CDR1 SQVTM and CDR2 ANQGSEA come from the germline V gene. The CDR3 totals 15 residues. V lost 3 bases and J lost 1, with 15 bases in between. The DNA of the CDR3 is TGCAGCGTTGAGGGTAGACAGGAAGGGAACACTGAAGCTTTCTTT. It codes for CSVEGRQEGNTEAFF.

This clonotype was found a few times. The genes are TRBV28 and TRBJ2-5; D uncertain. CDR3 length: 12 residues. CDR1 MDHEN and CDR2 SYDVKM come from the germline V gene. The ends were cut back, 4 bases at V and 12 bases at J, with 15 bases in the middle. CDR3 loop: CASSSPGWHKYF. The CDR3 nucleotides read TGTGCCAGCAGTTCCCCCGGGTGGCATAAGTACTTC.

This clonotype was detected many times. This rearrangement joins TRBV7-2 to TRBJ1-6; D unclear. Per the germline V gene, CDR1 is SGHTA and CDR2 is FQGNSA. The CDR3 consists of 12 residues. Trimming removed 5 bases from V and 9 bases from J, with 8 bases in between. The CDR3 loop is CASSHSGSPLHF. The CDR3 DNA is TGTGCCAGCAGCCACAGTGGTTCACCCCTCCACTTT.

This clonotype has more than one count but fewer than ten. The chain employs TRBV2 and TRBJ2-7; 11 positions agree with TRBD1. The CDR3 contains 13 residues. Germline trimming cut 7 bases from V and 6 bases from J; bases unmatched to any gene: 5. Germline V gene data show CDR1 as SNHLY and CDR2 as FYNNEI. CDR3 amino acids: CASKRGQGGEQYF. The CDR3 region has the DNA TGTGCCAGCAAAAGGGGACAGGGGGGCGAGCAGTACTTC.

A word on this clonotype: An end of the junction does not agree with germline; a read error may underlie this. The rearrangement joins TRBV7-2 to TRBJ1-1; D not resolved. The CDR3 covers 14 residues. Germline V lookup: CDR1 SGHTA, CDR2 FQGNSA. The CDR3 is CASSRVAENTEDFF. The CDR3 DNA is TGTGCCAGCAGCCGAGTGGCGGAGAACACTGAAGATTTCTTT.

The rearrangement joins TRBV5-1 to TRBJ1-4, with 7 nucleotides matching TRBD1. V lost 1 base, J lost 8 bases, and 8 bases stayed unmatched. CDR3 length: 15 residues. CDR1 and CDR2 (germline): SGHRS, YFSETQ. DNA of the CDR3: TGCGCCAGCAGCTTGCTGACAGGGTTAGAAGAAAAACTGTTTTTT. Amino acid sequence: CASSLLTGLEEKLFF.

This clonotype was recorded at least ten times. The rearrangement links TRBV7-2 to TRBJ2-7; the D gene is possibly TRBD1 (6 bases). This CDR3 is 13 amino acids long. The V and J ends lost 1 base and 2 bases respectively, with 6 bases between them. Germline V CDR1 and CDR2: SGHTA, FQGNSA. CDR3 amino acids: CASSLDRAYEQYF. The CDR3 region has the DNA TGTGCCAGCAGCTTAGACAGGGCCTACGAGCAGTACTTC.

This clonotype was recorded at least ten times. V usage is TRBV19 and J usage is TRBJ2-2; TRBD1 is a possible D gene (6 bases). V was trimmed by 3 bases and J by 4 bases, leaving 15 bases between them. The CDR3 runs 16 residues. Germline V gene lookup returns CDR1 LNHDA and CDR2 SQIVND (reference sequence). The CDR3 loop reads CASSIGRKGVTGELFF. Written as DNA, the CDR3 is TGTGCCAGTAGTATTGGCCGTAAGGGGGTCACCGGGGAGCTGTTTTTT.

This clonotype occurred many times. The rearrangement joins TRBV7-6 to TRBJ1-1; 9 bases are shared with TRBD1. J was trimmed by 3 bases and V by 3 bases; bases with no gene match: 5. The CDR3 length is 15 residues. Germline V CDR1 and CDR2: SGHVS, FNYEAQ. The CDR3 sequence: CASSLDRGGDTEAFF. The CDR3 DNA reads as TGTGCCAGCAGCTTGGACAGGGGAGGCGACACTGAAGCTTTCTTT.